A selection of T cell receptor beta chains follows, all from one sample in a study of T cell repertoires in cytomegalovirus infection. Antigens of these TCRs are unknown. TCRdb redid the calling of the reads with MiXCR, one entry per CDR3 protein. The sample shows about 570,000 distinct CDR3 sequences, around 40% of them seen only once. Here the sequenced sample was cultured PBMCs, taken from culture after CMV antigen stimulation. The source of these receptors is a human donor in good health (CMV status not recorded). Some clones in this sample may be carry-over from other donors' samples. CDR3s include the opening cysteine and the closing phenylalanine or tryptophan. The D gene is left open where the match is weak. Clone size appears in some rows only: once, few, many, or a class for an expanded clone.

v_call: TRBV6-5
d_call: -
clone_size: -
j_call: TRBJ2-3
cdr3_nt: TGTGCCAGCAGTTACACCGACGGAGCAGATACGCAGTATTTT
cdr3_aa: CASSYTDGADTQYF

v_call: TRBV15
d_call: -
clone_size: few
j_call: TRBJ2-2
cdr3_nt: TGTGCCACCAGCAGGGATGGGGGCACCGGGGAGCTGTTTTTT
cdr3_aa: CATSRDGGTGELFF

v_call: TRBV11-2
d_call: -
clone_size: few
j_call: TRBJ2-1
cdr3_nt: TGTGCCAGCAGCCCCTGGGGGGTTCACAATGAGCAGTTCTTC
cdr3_aa: CASSPWGVHNEQFF

v_call: TRBV7-8
d_call: -
clone_size: -
j_call: TRBJ1-1
cdr3_nt: TGTGCCAGCAGCTTAGCACGCCATGAAGCTTTCTTT
cdr3_aa: CASSLARHEAFF

v_call: TRBV7-8
d_call: -
clone_size: few
j_call: TRBJ2-1
cdr3_nt: TGTGCCAGCAGCTTAGCCCCCGGACCGGGGAATGAGCAGTTCTTC
cdr3_aa: CASSLAPGPGNEQFF

v_call: TRBV20-1
d_call: TRBD1
clone_size: -
j_call: TRBJ1-2
cdr3_nt: TGCAGTGCTAGAGGGGATGTACAGGGGGCGGAGGGCTACACCTTC
cdr3_aa: CSARGDVQGAEGYTF

v_call: TRBV10-3
d_call: -
clone_size: -
j_call: TRBJ1-1
cdr3_nt: TGTGCCATCAGTATAGACAGTCCCACTAAAGGAAACACTGAAGCTTTCTTT
cdr3_aa: CAISIDSPTKGNTEAFF

v_call: TRBV7-4
d_call: -
clone_size: -
j_call: TRBJ2-1
cdr3_nt: TGTGCCAGCAGCTCGCAGACCAACGAGCAGTTCTTC
cdr3_aa: CASSSQTNEQFF

v_call: TRBV7-9
d_call: -
clone_size: -
j_call: TRBJ2-3
cdr3_nt: TGTGCCAGCAGTCACGAGCTTCGCACAGATACGCAGTATTTT
cdr3_aa: CASSHELRTDTQYF

v_call: TRBV5-4
d_call: -
clone_size: few
j_call: TRBJ2-1
cdr3_nt: TGTGCCAGCAACAACCCACCGGGGGCGGAGAATGAGCAGTTCTTC
cdr3_aa: CASNNPPGAENEQFF

v_call: TRBV5-6
d_call: -
clone_size: -
j_call: TRBJ1-2
cdr3_nt: TGTGCCAGCAGCTCCGACCGGGACTTCGATGGCTACACCTTC
cdr3_aa: CASSSDRDFDGYTF

v_call: TRBV7-2
d_call: -
clone_size: many
j_call: TRBJ2-2
cdr3_nt: TGTGCCAGCCAGCAGCAGGGCCGGACCGGGGAGCTGTTTTTT
cdr3_aa: CASQQQGRTGELFF

v_call: TRBV20-1
d_call: TRBD2
clone_size: -
j_call: TRBJ2-1
cdr3_nt: TGCAGTGCTAGGCCGACTAGCGGGAGCTACATTGAGCAGTTCTTC
cdr3_aa: CSARPTSGSYIEQFF

v_call: TRBV7-2
d_call: -
clone_size: -
j_call: TRBJ2-7
cdr3_nt: TGTGCCAGCAGCTTAGACGGGCCTCGGGACGAGCAGTACTTC
cdr3_aa: CASSLDGPRDEQYF

v_call: TRBV7-2
d_call: -
clone_size: -
j_call: TRBJ2-1
cdr3_nt: TGTGCCAGCAGCTTAGTTGGGGCTCGCGGGAACTCCTACAATGTGCAGTTCTTC
cdr3_aa: CASSLVGARGNSYNVQFF

v_call: TRBV20-1
d_call: TRBD1
clone_size: -
j_call: TRBJ1-2
cdr3_nt: TGCAGTGCTAGGGGGGACAGAAACTATGGCTACACCTTC
cdr3_aa: CSARGDRNYGYTF

v_call: TRBV4-3
d_call: -
clone_size: few
j_call: TRBJ2-2
cdr3_nt: TGCGCCAGCAGCCAAGACTCGCCCCTAGCCCTCGGGGAGCTGTTTTTT
cdr3_aa: CASSQDSPLALGELFF

v_call: TRBV5-3
d_call: TRBD1
clone_size: -
j_call: TRBJ1-1
cdr3_nt: TGTGCCAGCAGCTTGCGCCCGGGGACAGCCACTGAAGCTTTCTTT
cdr3_aa: CASSLRPGTATEAFF

v_call: TRBV5-6
d_call: -
clone_size: -
j_call: TRBJ1-2
cdr3_nt: TGTGCCAGCAGCTCCCGCTCGGGCCCTCGCGGTGGCTACACCTTC
cdr3_aa: CASSSRSGPRGGYTF

v_call: TRBV6-1
d_call: -
clone_size: many
j_call: TRBJ2-1
cdr3_nt: TGTGCCAGCAGTCCGACAGGATCGAATGAGCAGTTCTTC
cdr3_aa: CASSPTGSNEQFF

v_call: TRBV7-6
d_call: -
clone_size: -
j_call: TRBJ2-1
cdr3_nt: TGTGCCAGCAGCGAATGGGACCGACACAATGAGCAGTTCTTC
cdr3_aa: CASSEWDRHNEQFF

v_call: TRBV7-6
d_call: -
clone_size: many
j_call: TRBJ1-1
cdr3_nt: TGTGCCAGCAGCTTAGCCGCAGGGGTGAGGACTGAAGCTTTCTTT
cdr3_aa: CASSLAAGVRTEAFF